This T cell receptor beta chain was profiled in a study of regulatory T cells in long-lasting Graves disease. The sample's time point: newly diagnosed GD, antithyroid drugs for less than 3 months. Generation of the TCR library employed RNA extracted from PBMCs. Germline loops: CDR1 MDHEN, CDR2 SYDVKM. With 4 bases removed from V and 1 base from J, the gap between germline ends came to 15 bases. CDR3 size: 16 residues. This clonotype was recorded a few times. In building TCR beta libraries, iRepertoire HTBI primers were used together with Arm-PCR of CDR3 regions. Via MiXCR, TCRdb re-called the multiplex PCR reads, giving one row per CDR3 protein. The data hold approximately 400,000 distinct CDR3 sequences, with around 16% observed a single time.

The chain is built from TRBV28 and TRBJ2-3; D tentatively reads TRBD1 or TRBD2 (5 bases each). This receptor was taken from a female donor with Graves disease. The input for sequencing was peripheral blood mononuclear cells (PBMCs), taken at new diagnosis, from a patient treated with antithyroid drugs. The CDR3 region has the DNA TGTGCCAGCAGTTATCCCCAGGGACGGGGCACAGATACGCAGTATTTT. It translates to CASSYPQGRGTDTQYF.